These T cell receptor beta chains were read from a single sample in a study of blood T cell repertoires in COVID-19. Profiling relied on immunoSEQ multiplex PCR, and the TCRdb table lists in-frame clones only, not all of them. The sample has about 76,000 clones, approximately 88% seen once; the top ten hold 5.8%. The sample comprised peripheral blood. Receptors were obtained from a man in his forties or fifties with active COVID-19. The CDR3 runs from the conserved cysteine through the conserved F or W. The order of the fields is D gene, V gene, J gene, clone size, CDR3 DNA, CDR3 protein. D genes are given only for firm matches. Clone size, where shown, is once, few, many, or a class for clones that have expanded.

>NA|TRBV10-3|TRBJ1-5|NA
TGTGCCATCAGTGAGTCATCTCCCTATAGCAATCAGCCCCAGCATTTT
CAISESSPYSNQPQHF
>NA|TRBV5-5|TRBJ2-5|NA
TGTGCCAGCAGCTTAGACAGGTACCAAGAGACCCAGTACTTC
CASSLDRYQETQYF
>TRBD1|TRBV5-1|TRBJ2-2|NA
TGCGCCAGCAGCTTGGATGACAGGGTTTATCCCGGGGAGCTGTTTTTT
CASSLDDRVYPGELFF
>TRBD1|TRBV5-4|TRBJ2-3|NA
TGTGCCAGCAGTTCGATGACAGGGGCCACAGATACGCAGTATTTT
CASSSMTGATDTQYF
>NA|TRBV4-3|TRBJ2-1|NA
TGCGCCAGCAGTGCCCGGGGCAGGGGGGATGATGAGCAGTTCTTC
CASSARGRGDDEQFF
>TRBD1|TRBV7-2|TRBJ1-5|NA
TGTGCCAGCAGCCCTGGACAGGGCGGGGCCAATCAGCCCCAGCATTTT
CASSPGQGGANQPQHF
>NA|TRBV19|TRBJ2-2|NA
TGTGCCAGTAAACGGAGCGGCTCGAACACCGGGGAGCTGTTTTTT
CASKRSGSNTGELFF
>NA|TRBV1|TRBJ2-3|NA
TGCACCAGGGGCGGGGATACGCAGTATTTT
CTRGGDTQYF
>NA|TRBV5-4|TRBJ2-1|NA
TGTGCCAGCAGCTTGGCTGGCGGATCGAACAATGAGCAGTTCTTC
CASSLAGGSNNEQFF
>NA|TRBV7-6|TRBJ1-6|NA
TGTGCCAGCAGCTCGCGACCGGAGACTGAAAGCTCCTATAATTCACCCCTCCACTTT
CASSSRPETESSYNSPLHF
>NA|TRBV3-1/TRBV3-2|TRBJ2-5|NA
TGTGCCAGCAGCCACCCCACGGGGTCGGAGACCCAGTACTTC
CASSHPTGSETQYF
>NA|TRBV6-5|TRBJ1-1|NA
TGTGCCATCGCTTCAGGGGATCGGATGAACACTGAAGCTTTCTTT
CAIASGDRMNTEAFF
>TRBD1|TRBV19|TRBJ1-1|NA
TGTGCCAGTAGTCCGCGGGGACAGATAAACACTGAAGCTTTCTTT
CASSPRGQINTEAFF
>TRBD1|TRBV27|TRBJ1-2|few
TGTGCCAGCAGTTTCGGACAGGGCTTTAACTATGGCTACACCTTC
CASSFGQGFNYGYTF
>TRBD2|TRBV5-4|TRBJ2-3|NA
TGTGCCAGCAGCCAGCTAGCGGGAGTTTTAACAGATACGCAGTATTTT
CASSQLAGVLTDTQYF
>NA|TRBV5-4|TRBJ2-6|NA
TGTGCCAGCAGCAGCCATACTTCTGGGGCCAACGTCCTGACTTTC
CASSSHTSGANVLTF
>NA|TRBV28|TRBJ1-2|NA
TGTGCCAGCACCGTTCATCCAGGCTACTATGGCTACACCTTC
CASTVHPGYYGYTF
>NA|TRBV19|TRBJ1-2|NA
TGTGCCAGTAGCCTATTACAGGGCGGCTACACCTTC
CASSLLQGGYTF
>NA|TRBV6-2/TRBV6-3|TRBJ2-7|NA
TGTGCCAGCAGTTACTCGGGCGGGTCCTCCTACGAGCAGTACTTC
CASSYSGGSSYEQYF
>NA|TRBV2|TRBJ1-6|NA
TGTGCCAGCAGTGAACAGGGCGATGTCCATAATTCACCCCTCCACTTT
CASSEQGDVHNSPLHF
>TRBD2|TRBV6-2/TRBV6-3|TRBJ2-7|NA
TGTGCCAGCAGTCGCGGGGGTATCACCTACGAGCAGTACTTC
CASSRGGITYEQYF
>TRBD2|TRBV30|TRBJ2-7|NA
TGTGCCTGGGCTAGCGGGATGGTCTACGAGCAGTACTTC
CAWASGMVYEQYF
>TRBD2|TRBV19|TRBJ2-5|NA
TGTGCCAGTAGAAGACAGGGGACTAGCGGGAGTGGAGAGACCCAGTACTTC
CASRRQGTSGSGETQYF